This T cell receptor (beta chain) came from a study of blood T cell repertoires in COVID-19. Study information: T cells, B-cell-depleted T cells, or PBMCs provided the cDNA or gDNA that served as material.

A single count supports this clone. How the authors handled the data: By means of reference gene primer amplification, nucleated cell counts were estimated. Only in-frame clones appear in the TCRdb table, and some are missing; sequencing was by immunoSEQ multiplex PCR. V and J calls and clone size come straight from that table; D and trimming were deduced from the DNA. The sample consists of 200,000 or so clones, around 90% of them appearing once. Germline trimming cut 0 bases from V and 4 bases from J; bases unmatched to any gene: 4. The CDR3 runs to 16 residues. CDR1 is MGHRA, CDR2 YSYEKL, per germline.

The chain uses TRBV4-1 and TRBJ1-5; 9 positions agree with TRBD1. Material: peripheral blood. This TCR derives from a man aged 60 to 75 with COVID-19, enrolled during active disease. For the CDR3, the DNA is TGCGCCAGCAGCCAAGATGACAGGGGGTGGAATCAGCCCCAGCATTTT. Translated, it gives CASSQDDRGWNQPQHF.